These 11 T cell receptor beta chains originate from one sample sequenced in a study of CXCR4 blockade with PD-1 therapy in pancreatic cancer. Clones were read by immunoSEQ multiplex PCR, and TCRdb kept only the in-frame ones, dropping some. The sample consists of around 15,000 clones, 72% of them appearing once. Sequenced sample: tumor tissue. These receptor sequences come from a human donor with pancreatic ductal adenocarcinoma.

The chain couples TRBV19 to TRBJ2-2; possible D gene TRBD1, 5 bases. V was pared by 3 bases and J by 0 bases, with 14 bases between. This CDR3 comprises 17 residues. Germline V lookup: CDR1 LNHDA, CDR2 SQIVND (reference sequence). CDR3 sequence: CASSILSAGSNTGELFF. The CDR3, as DNA: TGTGCCAGTAGTATCCTCAGCGCAGGGTCGAACACCGGGGAGCTGTTTTTT.

The genes are TRBV28 and TRBJ1-1; a possible D gene is TRBD1 (5 bases). V dropped 11 bases and J dropped 5 bases, with 18 bases sitting between them. Germline loops: CDR1 MDHEN, CDR2 SYDVKM. The CDR3 length is 13 residues. The CDR3 is CASRRRGETEAFF. As DNA, the CDR3 is TGTGCCTCACGGCGGCGGGGCGAGACTGAAGCTTTCTTT.

V gene TRBV6-8 combines with J gene TRBJ1-2; D is unresolved. The CDR3 spans 14 residues. Trimming pared 10 bases from V and 2 bases from J, leaving 17 bases between. The V gene's germline CDR1 is MNHGY and CDR2 SAAAGT. CDR3 in DNA: TGTGCCACCGGGGAGGGCAGCTCGAACTATGGCTACACCTTC. Its translation is CATGEGSSNYGYTF.

V and J are TRBV9 and TRBJ2-1; a weak D match, TRBD2 (5 bases). Trimming removed 5 bases at V and 9 bases at J, with 18 bases between. Per germline, CDR1 SGDLS and CDR2 YYNGEE. The CDR3 loop spans 14 amino acids. The DNA for the CDR3 is TGTGCCAGCAGTGAAACAGCAGGAGGAGGTGAGCAGTTCTTC. This translates into CASSETAGGGEQFF.

This clone appeared once. The rearrangement uses TRBV19 and TRBJ1-1, with 7 bases identical to TRBD1. The germline V gene has CDR1 LNHDA and CDR2 SQIVND (reference sequence). V shed 7 bases and J 5 bases; nucleotides not matched to a gene: 10. This CDR3 is built from 14 residues. CDR3 residues: CASTPTGYVTEAFF. CDR3 nucleotides: TGTGCCAGTACACCGACAGGGTATGTTACTGAAGCTTTCTTT.

This CDR3 reads CASRLAGSPHNEQFF. The CDR3 DNA follows: TGTGCCAGTAGGCTAGCCGGGAGCCCCCATAATGAGCAGTTCTTC. The chain is built from TRBV19 and TRBJ2-1; tentative D call: TRBD2 (6 bases). Germline assignment: CDR1 LNHDA and CDR2 SQIVND (reference sequence). CDR3 length: 15 residues. Trimming took off 6 bases at V and 7 bases at J, with 19 bases between the two ends.

This chain's CDR3 is CASSMSGLGGYTF. The CDR3 DNA follows: TGTGCCAGTAGTATGTCGGGGCTTGGTGGCTACACCTTC. The rearrangement links TRBV19 to TRBJ1-2, with a weak D call TRBD1 (5 bases). The CDR3 consists of 13 residues. Germline assignment: CDR1 LNHDA and CDR2 SQIVND (reference sequence). The V and J ends lost 3 bases and 7 bases respectively, with 12 bases between them.

The chain links TRBV4-1 to TRBJ2-2; D not resolved. This CDR3 has 13 amino acids. Trimming took off 2 bases at V and 2 bases at J, with 3 bases between the two ends. Germline lookup yields CDR1 MGHRA and CDR2 YSYEKL. The CDR3 DNA is TGCGCCAGCAGCCAAAGAAACACCGGGGAGCTGTTTTTT. This sequence encodes CASSQRNTGELFF.

The rearrangement uses TRBV19 and TRBJ1-1; 9 nucleotides agree with TRBD1. Germline V gene sequence: CDR1 LNHDA, CDR2 SQIVND (reference sequence). CDR3 size: 15 residues. V shed 6 bases and J 2 bases; nucleotides not matched to a gene: 7. The DNA for the CDR3 is TGTGCCAGTAGATTCCGGGACAGGGTCAACACTGAAGCTTTCTTT. Translation: CASRFRDRVNTEAFF.

V and J are TRBV11-3 and TRBJ2-5; perhaps TRBD2 as D (7 bases). The CDR3 runs to 15 residues. Trimming removed 5 bases at V and 2 bases at J, with 15 bases between. Germline V gene lookup returns CDR1 SGHNT and CDR2 YENEEA. This CDR3 is CASSNSGTKQETQYF. The CDR3 DNA is TGTGCCAGCAGCAACAGCGGGACAAAACAAGAGACCCAGTACTTC.

This clone is labeled medium-sized (0.01 to 0.1%). The chain has TRBV11-3 and TRBJ2-5; a possible D gene is TRBD1 (7 bases). The V gene lost 5 bases and the J gene lost 4 bases, with 17 bases spanning the gap. Germline loops: CDR1 SGHNT, CDR2 YENEEA. This CDR3 region has 15 residues. The CDR3 loop is CASSLYRGGGETQYF. The DNA for the CDR3 is TGTGCCAGCAGCCTCTACAGGGGAGGCGGAGAGACCCAGTACTTC.